This T cell receptor (beta chain) was obtained from a study of blood T cell repertoires in COVID-19. Trimming removed 5 bases from V and 8 bases from J; junction bases left unmatched: 10. CDR3 length equals 16 residues. Germline lookup yields CDR1 LNHDA and CDR2 SQIVND (reference sequence). Some clones are missing from TCRdb's copy, which holds only in-frame ones; the method was immunoSEQ multiplex PCR. The table records under 150,000 clones, over 75% of them present only once. Sequenced material: peripheral blood. This TCR was recovered from a human donor with active COVID-19. The donor label of this sample is uncertain. V gene TRBV19 combines with J gene TRBJ2-4; 12 positions match TRBD1. The CDR3 protein is CASSPGQGARIYIQYF. CDR3 nucleotide sequence: TGTGCCAGTAGTCCGGGACAGGGGGCGCGTATTTACATTCAGTACTTC. Complete variable domain (other parts from reference TRBV19 and TRBJ2-4): DGGITQSPKYLFRKEGQNVTLSCEQNLNHDAMYWYRQDPGQGLRLIYYSQIVNDFQKGDIAEGYSVSREKKESFPLTVTSAQKNPTAFYLCASSPGQGARIYIQYFGAGTRLSVL.